This is a list of T cell receptor beta chains from one sample in a study of identifying expanded T cells in peripheral blood. Clones were sequenced by immunoSEQ multiplex PCR, and TCRdb holds only the in-frame ones, with some missing. The sample records over 100,000 clones, roughly 90% being singletons. Source material: blood. The receptor set was obtained from a person aged 18-69 years in good health. CDR3s include the opening cysteine and the closing phenylalanine or tryptophan. Fields, in order: D gene, clone size, J gene, V gene, CDR3 DNA, CDR3 protein. A D gene is named only where the DNA matches it firmly. Expanded clones are given a class, and other clones once, few, many or no size at all.

TRBD1	.	TRBJ1-1	TRBV18	TGTGCCAGCTCTCTCCAGACAGGGGTGAACACTGAAGCTTTCTTT	CASSLQTGVNTEAFF
TRBD1	.	TRBJ1-6	TRBV7-3	TGTGCCAGCAGCTCGTCGGACAGGGCACGCGATTCACCCCTCCACTTT	CASSSSDRARDSPLHF
.	.	TRBJ1-5	TRBV10-3	TGTGCCATCAGCGCAGGGGATCAGCCCCAGCATTTT	CAISAGDQPQHF
.	.	TRBJ2-6	TRBV7-9	TGTGCCAGCAGCTTAGCTAATGCCGCAGGCTCTGGGGCCAACGTCCTGACTTTC	CASSLANAAGSGANVLTF
TRBD1	.	TRBJ1-2	TRBV15	TGTGCCACCAGCCGAGACAGGGAAAATGGCTACACCTTC	CATSRDRENGYTF
.	.	TRBJ1-1	TRBV11-3	TGTGCCAGCAGCCAGACACAGGGAAGCACTGAAGCTTTCTTT	CASSQTQGSTEAFF
.	.	TRBJ2-2	TRBV2	TGTGCCAGCAGTGAAGCGCTTCAAGCTGCCGGGGAGCTGTTTTTT	CASSEALQAAGELFF
.	.	TRBJ2-3	TRBV7-2	TGTGCCAGCAGCTTAGCGAGAACTTCGACAGATACGCAGTATTTT	CASSLARTSTDTQYF
.	.	TRBJ2-3	TRBV11-3	TGTGCCAGCAGCTTTCTGCTCCCGGGGTCAGATACGCAGTATTTT	CASSFLLPGSDTQYF
TRBD1	.	TRBJ1-2	TRBV2	TGTGCCAGCAGACCGGGACAGTGGGGCTATGGCTACACCTTC	CASRPGQWGYGYTF
.	once	TRBJ1-2	TRBV21-1	TGTGCCAGCAGCAAACTGGGGACGAGGGTTGGCTACACCTTC	CASSKLGTRVGYTF
TRBD1	.	TRBJ1-1	TRBV6-5	TGTGCCAGCACCTACCCGGGACAGGGTATCGCTTTCTTT	CASTYPGQGIAFF
.	.	TRBJ2-3	TRBV7-9	TGTGCCAGCAGCTTAGGAGTGGGATTCGATACGCAGTATTTT	CASSLGVGFDTQYF
.	few	TRBJ2-3	TRBV28	TGTGCCAGCAGTTTGGACAGAAACACAGATACGCAGTATTTT	CASSLDRNTDTQYF
.	.	TRBJ1-1	TRBV19	TGTGCCAGTAAGTATAGCCCACATGGAGCGGGCACTGAAGCTTTCTTT	CASKYSPHGAGTEAFF
.	.	TRBJ2-3	TRBV5-1	TGCGCCAGCAGGGATAGCGGAGGCACAGATACGCAGTATTTT	CASRDSGGTDTQYF
TRBD2	.	TRBJ2-2	TRBV5-6	TGTGCCAGCAGCCCCACTAGCGGGGGGGCCAACACCGGGGAGCTGTTTTTT	CASSPTSGGANTGELFF
TRBD1	.	TRBJ1-1	TRBV4-1	TGCGCCAGCAGCCAAGAATGGGACAGGGGGCTTAGCACTGAAGCTTTCTTT	CASSQEWDRGLSTEAFF
TRBD2	.	TRBJ2-7	TRBV7-8	TGTGCCAGCAGCCGTGGGGGGGGTACCTCCTACGAGCAGTACTTC	CASSRGGGTSYEQYF
TRBD1	.	TRBJ2-7	TRBV7-2	TGTGCCAGCAGCCGGCCGGGACAGGGGGGTCACGAGCAGTACTTC	CASSRPGQGGHEQYF
TRBD2	.	TRBJ2-3	TRBV30	TGTGCCTGGAGTGCCCTAGCGGCGCACGGAACGCAGTATTTT	CAWSALAAHGTQYF
.	.	TRBJ1-3	TRBV6-5	TGTGCCAGCAGTTACGACGGGGTTGGAAGAAACACCATATATTTT	CASSYDGVGRNTIYF
.	.	TRBJ1-5	TRBV7-5	TGTGCCAGAAGCTCTCGGACAGTTCATCAGCCCCAGCATTTT	CARSSRTVHQPQHF
.	.	TRBJ1-1	TRBV11-3	TGTGCCAGCAGCTTAGATCCGGGGGGCGATGCTTTCTTT	CASSLDPGGDAFF
TRBD2	.	TRBJ2-3	TRBV5-1	TGCGCCAGCAGCTTGGTGGGGACTAGCGGGGGTTTGGATACGCAGTATTTT	CASSLVGTSGGLDTQYF
TRBD1	.	TRBJ2-5	TRBV7-9	TGTGCCAGCAGTAGAGGGACAGCTCAAGAGACCCAGTACTTC	CASSRGTAQETQYF
TRBD2	.	TRBJ2-5	TRBV4-2	TGTGCCAGCACCCGACTAGCGGGGGGAGGAGAGACCCAGTACTTC	CASTRLAGGGETQYF
TRBD1	.	TRBJ1-2	TRBV29-1	TGCAGCGTTGACCGGGGACAGGGGAATGGCTACACCTTC	CSVDRGQGNGYTF
.	.	TRBJ1-2	TRBV6-5	TGTGCCAGCAGTTATCAGGAACGCTACTATGGCTACACCTTC	CASSYQERYYGYTF
.	.	TRBJ1-1	TRBV28	TGTGCCAGCAGTTTATATGTGGGGACTGAAGCTTTCTTT	CASSLYVGTEAFF
.	.	TRBJ2-3	TRBV13	TGTGCCAGCAGCTTAGACAGGAAGTCAGATACGCAGTATTTT	CASSLDRKSDTQYF
.	.	TRBJ1-1	TRBV5-1	TGCGCCAGCAGCTCAACCACAGTGAACACTGAAGCTTTCTTT	CASSSTTVNTEAFF
TRBD1	.	TRBJ2-1	TRBV19	TGTGCCAGTAGACCGGGGACAGGAGGATACAATGAGCAGTTCTTC	CASRPGTGGYNEQFF
.	.	TRBJ1-4	TRBV23-1	TGCGCCAGCAGTCAGGGTAACCGGGCCACTAATGAAAAACTGTTTTTT	CASSQGNRATNEKLFF
TRBD1	.	TRBJ1-5	TRBV5-5	TGTGCCAGCAGCCTAGGACAGGGGTGGAATCAGCCCCAGCATTTT	CASSLGQGWNQPQHF
.	.	TRBJ1-1	TRBV5-1	TGCGCCAGCAGCCTGGGGACCCGGGGAGAAGCTTTCTTT	CASSLGTRGEAFF
TRBD1	.	TRBJ1-6	TRBV11-3	TGTGCCAGCAGCCGGGGGACAGGGTCCAGTTCACCCCTCCACTTT	CASSRGTGSSSPLHF
.	.	TRBJ1-2	TRBV5-1	TGCGCCAGCAGCTTGATAGGGGAAGGAGGCTACACCTTC	CASSLIGEGGYTF
TRBD1	.	TRBJ2-3	TRBV7-9	TGTGCCAGCAGCCTTCCATCTCACCAAGGGACAGGCCTGACAGATACGCAGTATTTT	CASSLPSHQGTGLTDTQYF
.	few	TRBJ2-1	TRBV5-1	TGCGCCAGCAGCTTGGCGGAGCGGAGGAATGAGCAGTTCTTC	CASSLAERRNEQFF
.	.	TRBJ1-5	TRBV7-2	TGTGCCAGCAGCCGGGACAAGTCAGTAAGTCAGCCCCAGCATTTT	CASSRDKSVSQPQHF
TRBD1	many	TRBJ2-1	TRBV5-1	TGCGCCAGCAGCTTACGGACAGGGGGCACGAATGAGCAGTTCTTC	CASSLRTGGTNEQFF
.	.	TRBJ1-1	TRBV4-1	TGCGCCAGCAGCCGCCCCGACGGGACGTTGGCCACTGAAGCTTTCTTT	CASSRPDGTLATEAFF
TRBD2	.	TRBJ2-3	TRBV5-1	TGCGCCAGCAGCTTGGGTAGCGGGGGCACAGATACGCAGTATTTT	CASSLGSGGTDTQYF
.	.	TRBJ1-1	TRBV5-8	TGTGCCAGCAGCTTGGAGTCCGGGGGTCAAGCTTTCTTT	CASSLESGGQAFF
TRBD2	.	TRBJ2-2	TRBV14	TGTGCCAGCAGCTCTAGCGGGAGGGGCACCGGGGAGCTGTTTTTT	CASSSSGRGTGELFF
.	.	TRBJ1-3	TRBV6-6	TGTGCCAGCAGGGGAGACCGTAGCTCTGGAAACACCATATATTTT	CASRGDRSSGNTIYF
TRBD1	.	TRBJ2-2	TRBV18	TGTGCCAGCAGGACAGGGATGAACACCGGGGAGCTGTTTTTT	CASRTGMNTGELFF
.	.	TRBJ1-4	TRBV4-3	TGCGCCAGCAGCCAATGGTCCGGGGGGCCCTTTACTAATGAAAAACTGTTTTTT	CASSQWSGGPFTNEKLFF
.	.	TRBJ2-1	TRBV5-1	TGCGCCAGCAGCTTGGTACCGGGGACGGACAATGAGCAGTTCTTC	CASSLVPGTDNEQFF
TRBD1	once	TRBJ2-7	TRBV4-1	TGCGCCAGCAGCCAAGGGCTTCTCCGGGACAGAACCTACGAGCAGTACTTC	CASSQGLLRDRTYEQYF
.	few	TRBJ2-7	TRBV7-9	TGTGCCAGCAGCTCAACAGGAGACGAGCAGTACTTC	CASSSTGDEQYF
.	.	TRBJ1-6	TRBV7-2	TGTGCCAGCAGCTTAGGATATTCACCCCTCCACTTT	CASSLGYSPLHF
TRBD2	.	TRBJ2-7	TRBV28	TGTGCCAGCAGTCCGCCCAAAGCGGGAGGTGGCGAGCAGTACTTC	CASSPPKAGGGEQYF